The rows below give T cell receptor beta chains drawn from one sample of a study of graft-versus-host responses after intestinal transplantation. Sequenced by immunoSEQ multiplex PCR; TCRdb stores in-frame clones only, minus some. The profile shows around 12,000 clones, under 95% of them singletons. Material: PBMCs, obtained roughly 930 days after intestinal transplantation. The source of these receptors is a human patient who received an intestinal transplant, so some T cells may come from the graft donor. Each CDR3 is given with its conserved first and last residue. D genes are given only for firm matches.

NA	13	TRBV5-6	TRBJ2-7	CASSFRGTYEQYF	TGTGCCAGCAGCTTTCGGGGGACCTACGAGCAGTACTTC
NA	14	TRBV11-3	TRBJ2-3	CASSLDRGSDTQYF	TGTGCCAGCAGCTTAGATAGAGGGTCAGATACGCAGTATTTT
NA	13	TRBV7-6	TRBJ2-2	CASSPLDTGELFF	TGTGCCAGCAGCCCCCTCGACACCGGGGAGCTGTTTTTT
NA	14	TRBV5-1	TRBJ2-1	CASSLVLGYNEQFF	TGCGCCAGCAGCTTGGTGCTAGGCTACAATGAGCAGTTCTTC
NA	12	TRBV5-1	TRBJ2-2	CASRFQHGELFF	TGCGCCAGCAGATTCCAGCACGGGGAGCTGTTTTTT
TRBD2	16	TRBV11-1	TRBJ2-7	CASSASTSGEYGEQYF	TGTGCCAGCAGCGCCTCGACTAGCGGGGAGTACGGTGAGCAGTACTTC
TRBD1	16	TRBV15	TRBJ2-7	CATSRDRTGSSYEQYF	TGTGCCACCAGCAGAGATCGGACAGGGAGCTCCTACGAGCAGTACTTC
TRBD2	16	TRBV9	TRBJ2-3	CASSGSSGGAGDTQYF	TGTGCCAGCAGCGGATCTAGCGGGGGGGCCGGAGATACGCAGTATTTT
NA	18	TRBV4-1	TRBJ2-3	CASSQPKAGLPSTDTQYF	TGCGCCAGCAGCCAACCCAAGGCGGGGCTACCTAGCACAGATACGCAGTATTTT
NA	14	TRBV9	TRBJ1-3	CASTTDLSGNTIYF	TGTGCCAGCACCACAGACCTCTCTGGAAACACCATATATTTT
TRBD1	15	TRBV11-2	TRBJ2-1	CASSKTGGDYNEQFF	TGTGCCAGCAGCAAGACAGGGGGGGATTACAATGAGCAGTTCTTC
TRBD1	13	TRBV27	TRBJ1-1	CASSGTGGTEAFF	TGTGCCAGCAGTGGGACAGGGGGGACTGAAGCTTTCTTT
TRBD2	17	TRBV7-6	TRBJ2-1	CASSPKMVAGGYNEQFF	TGTGCCAGCAGTCCAAAGATGGTGGCGGGGGGTTACAATGAGCAGTTCTTC
NA	15	TRBV5-1	TRBJ1-2	CASSLVAGPTYGYTF	TGCGCCAGCAGCTTGGTGGCAGGGCCAACCTATGGCTACACCTTC
TRBD2	14	TRBV2	TRBJ2-2	CASVARGYTGELFF	TGTGCCAGCGTCGCGCGGGGGTACACCGGGGAGCTGTTTTTT
NA	16	TRBV19	TRBJ1-5	CASSIWGGDGNQPQHF	TGTGCCAGTAGTATCTGGGGGGGGGATGGCAATCAGCCCCAGCATTTT
NA	13	TRBV2	TRBJ2-5	CASSVRGVATQYF	TGTGCCAGCAGTGTTAGGGGGGTGGCGACCCAGTACTTC
NA	12	TRBV6-5	TRBJ2-7	CASTPGPYEQYF	TGTGCCAGCACCCCTGGCCCCTACGAGCAGTACTTC
NA	13	TRBV2	TRBJ1-2	CASKGSENYGYTF	TGTGCCAGCAAGGGGTCCGAGAACTATGGCTACACCTTC
NA	11	TRBV5-3	TRBJ1-1	CASSLNTEAFF	TGTGCCAGCAGCTTAAACACTGAAGCTTTCTTT